Listed here is a single T cell receptor beta chain. The identical CDR3 is also encoded by other nucleotide sequences in the sample. This sample is drawn from a study of shared clonotypes between healthy human individuals. The germline gives CDR1 GTSNPN, CDR2 SVGIG (reference sequence). With 0 bases removed from V and 7 bases from J, the gap between germline ends came to 6 bases. The CDR3 runs 11 residues. Libraries were prepared by immunoSEQ multiplex PCR; TCRdb keeps only in-frame clonotypes and omits some of them. The sample shows roughly 2 million clones, 85% to 95% of them seen only once. The source material was naive CD4+ T cells sorted from blood. Regarding subset: CD45RA+ positively selected. The receptor comes from a man younger than 35 in good health. V usage is TRBV30 and J usage is TRBJ1-1, with D unclear. The CDR3 region has the DNA TGTGCCTGGAGTGTACGGGGTGAAGCTTTCTTT. Residues: CAWSVRGEAFF.